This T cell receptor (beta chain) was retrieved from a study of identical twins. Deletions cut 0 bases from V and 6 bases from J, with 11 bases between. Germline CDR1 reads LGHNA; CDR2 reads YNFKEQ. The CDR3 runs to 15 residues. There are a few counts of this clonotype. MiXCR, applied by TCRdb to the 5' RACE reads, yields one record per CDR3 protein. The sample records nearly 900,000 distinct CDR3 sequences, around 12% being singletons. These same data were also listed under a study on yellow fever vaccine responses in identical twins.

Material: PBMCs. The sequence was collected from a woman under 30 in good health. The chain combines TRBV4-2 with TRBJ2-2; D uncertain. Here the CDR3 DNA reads TGTGCCAGCAGCCAAGATCTGACGCTCCCCGGGGAGCTGTTTTTT. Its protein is CASSQDLTLPGELFF.